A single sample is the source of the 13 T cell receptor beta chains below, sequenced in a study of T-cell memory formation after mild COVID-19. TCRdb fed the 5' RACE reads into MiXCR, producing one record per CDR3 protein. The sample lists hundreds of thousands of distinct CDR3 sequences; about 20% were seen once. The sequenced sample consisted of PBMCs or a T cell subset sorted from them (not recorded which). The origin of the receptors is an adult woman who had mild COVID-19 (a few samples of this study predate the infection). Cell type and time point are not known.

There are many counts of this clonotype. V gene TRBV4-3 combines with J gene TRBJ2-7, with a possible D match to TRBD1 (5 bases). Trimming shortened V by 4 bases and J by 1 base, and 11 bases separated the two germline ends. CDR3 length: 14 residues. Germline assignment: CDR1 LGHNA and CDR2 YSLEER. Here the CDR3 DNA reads TGCGCCAGCAGCCGAGGACAAGATTCCTACGAGCAGTACTTC. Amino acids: CASSRGQDSYEQYF.

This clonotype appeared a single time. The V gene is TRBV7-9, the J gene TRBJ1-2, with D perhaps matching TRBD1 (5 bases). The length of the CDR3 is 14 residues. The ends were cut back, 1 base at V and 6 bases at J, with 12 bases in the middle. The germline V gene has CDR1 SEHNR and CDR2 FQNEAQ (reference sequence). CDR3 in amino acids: CASSLGGGFNGYTF. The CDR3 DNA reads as TGTGCCAGCAGCTTAGGGGGGGGATTCAATGGCTACACCTTC. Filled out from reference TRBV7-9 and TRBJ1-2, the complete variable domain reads DTGVSQNPRHKITKRGQNVTFRCDPISEHNRLYWYRQTLGQGPEFLTYFQNEAQLEKSRLLSDRFSAERPKGSFSTLEIQRTEQGDSAMYLCASSLGGGFNGYTFGSGTRLTVV.

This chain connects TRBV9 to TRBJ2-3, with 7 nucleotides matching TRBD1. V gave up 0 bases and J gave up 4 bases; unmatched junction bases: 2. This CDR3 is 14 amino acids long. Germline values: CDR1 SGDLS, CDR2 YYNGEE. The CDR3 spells CASSVDRGADTQYF. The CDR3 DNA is TGTGCCAGCAGCGTAGACAGGGGAGCAGATACGCAGTATTTT.

Written as DNA, the CDR3 is TGCGCCAGCAGCTTGGCCCCCGGGACTAGTATCAATGAGCAGTTCTTC. It specifies CASSLAPGTSINEQFF. V usage is TRBV5-1 and J usage is TRBJ2-1; 8 nucleotides align to TRBD2. This CDR3 has 16 amino acids. The germline CDR1 and CDR2 sequences are SGHRS and YFSETQ. V lost 0 bases, J lost 6 bases, and 8 bases stayed unmatched.

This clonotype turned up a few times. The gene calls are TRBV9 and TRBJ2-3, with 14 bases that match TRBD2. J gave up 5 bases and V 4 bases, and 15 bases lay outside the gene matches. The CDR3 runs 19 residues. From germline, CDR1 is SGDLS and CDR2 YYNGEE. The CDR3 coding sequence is TGTGCCAGCAGCCCTACGGGACTAGCGGGGGCCTCGTATCTAGATACGCAGTATTTT. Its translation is CASSPTGLAGASYLDTQYF.

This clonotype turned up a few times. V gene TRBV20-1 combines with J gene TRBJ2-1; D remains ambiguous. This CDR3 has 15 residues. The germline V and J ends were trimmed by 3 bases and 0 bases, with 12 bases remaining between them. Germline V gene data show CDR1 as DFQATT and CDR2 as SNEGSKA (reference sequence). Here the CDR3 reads CSARSVVGSYNEQFF. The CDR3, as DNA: TGCAGTGCTAGGTCAGTGGTCGGCTCCTACAATGAGCAGTTCTTC.

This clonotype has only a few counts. The CDR3 here is CASSAGLASYNEQFF. CDR3 nucleotide sequence: TGTGCCAGCAGCGCGGGACTAGCGTCGTACAATGAGCAGTTCTTC. The chain recombines TRBV9 with TRBJ2-1; 10 bases fit TRBD2. The V segment lost 3 bases and the J segment 4 bases; nucleotides outside the gene matches: 4. Germline V lookup: CDR1 SGDLS, CDR2 YYNGEE. CDR3 length equals 15 residues.

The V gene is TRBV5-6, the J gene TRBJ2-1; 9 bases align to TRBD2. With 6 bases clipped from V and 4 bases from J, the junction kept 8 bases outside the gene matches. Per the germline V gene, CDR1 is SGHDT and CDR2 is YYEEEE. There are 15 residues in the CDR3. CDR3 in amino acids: CASTPLSGRYNEQFF. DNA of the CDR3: TGTGCCAGCACCCCACTGAGCGGGAGGTACAATGAGCAGTTCTTC.

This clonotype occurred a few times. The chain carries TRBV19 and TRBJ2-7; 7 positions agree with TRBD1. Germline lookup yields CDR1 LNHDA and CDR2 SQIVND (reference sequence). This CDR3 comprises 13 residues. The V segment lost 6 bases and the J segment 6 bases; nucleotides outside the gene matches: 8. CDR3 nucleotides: TGTGCCAGTAGCACAGGGGTGTGGAGCGAGCAGTACTTC. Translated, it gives CASSTGVWSEQYF. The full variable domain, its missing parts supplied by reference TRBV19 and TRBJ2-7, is DGGITQSPKYLFRKEGQNVTLSCEQNLNHDAMYWYRQDPGQGLRLIYYSQIVNDFQKGDIAEGYSVSREKKESFPLTVTSAQKNPTAFYLCASSTGVWSEQYFGPGTRLTVT.

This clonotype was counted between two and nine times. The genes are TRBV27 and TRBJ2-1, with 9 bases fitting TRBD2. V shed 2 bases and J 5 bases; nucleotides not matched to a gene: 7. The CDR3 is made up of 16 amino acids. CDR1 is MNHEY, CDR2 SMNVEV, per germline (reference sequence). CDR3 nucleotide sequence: TGTGCCAGCAGTTTAACGAGACTAGCGGAAAACAATGAGCAGTTCTTC. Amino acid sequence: CASSLTRLAENNEQFF.

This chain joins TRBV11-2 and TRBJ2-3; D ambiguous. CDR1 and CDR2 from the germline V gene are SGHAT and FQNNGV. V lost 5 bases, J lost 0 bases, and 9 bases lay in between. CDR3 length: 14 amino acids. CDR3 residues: CASSRRSSTDTQYF. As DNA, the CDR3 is TGTGCCAGCAGCCGTAGGTCTAGCACAGATACGCAGTATTTT. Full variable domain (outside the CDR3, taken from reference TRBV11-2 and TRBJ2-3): EAGVAQSPRYKIIEKRQSVAFWCNPISGHATLYWYQQILGQGPKLLIQFQNNGVVDDSQLPKDRFSAERLKGVDSTLKIQPAKLEDSAVYLCASSRRSSTDTQYFGPGTRLTVL.

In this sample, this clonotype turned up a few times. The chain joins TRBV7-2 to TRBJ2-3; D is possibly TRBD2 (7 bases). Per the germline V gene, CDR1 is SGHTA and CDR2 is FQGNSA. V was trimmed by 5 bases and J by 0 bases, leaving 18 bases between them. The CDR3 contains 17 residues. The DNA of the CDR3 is TGTGCCAGCAGCCCAATAGGGGGGGGAGGGAGCACAGATACGCAGTATTTT. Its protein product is CASSPIGGGGSTDTQYF.

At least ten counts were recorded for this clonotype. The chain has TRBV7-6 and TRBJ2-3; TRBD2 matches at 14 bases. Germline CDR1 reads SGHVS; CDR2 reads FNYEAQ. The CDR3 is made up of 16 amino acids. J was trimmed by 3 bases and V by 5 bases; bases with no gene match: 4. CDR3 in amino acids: CASSTWTSGGTDTQYF. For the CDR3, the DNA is TGTGCCAGCAGCACATGGACTAGCGGGGGGACAGATACGCAGTATTTT.